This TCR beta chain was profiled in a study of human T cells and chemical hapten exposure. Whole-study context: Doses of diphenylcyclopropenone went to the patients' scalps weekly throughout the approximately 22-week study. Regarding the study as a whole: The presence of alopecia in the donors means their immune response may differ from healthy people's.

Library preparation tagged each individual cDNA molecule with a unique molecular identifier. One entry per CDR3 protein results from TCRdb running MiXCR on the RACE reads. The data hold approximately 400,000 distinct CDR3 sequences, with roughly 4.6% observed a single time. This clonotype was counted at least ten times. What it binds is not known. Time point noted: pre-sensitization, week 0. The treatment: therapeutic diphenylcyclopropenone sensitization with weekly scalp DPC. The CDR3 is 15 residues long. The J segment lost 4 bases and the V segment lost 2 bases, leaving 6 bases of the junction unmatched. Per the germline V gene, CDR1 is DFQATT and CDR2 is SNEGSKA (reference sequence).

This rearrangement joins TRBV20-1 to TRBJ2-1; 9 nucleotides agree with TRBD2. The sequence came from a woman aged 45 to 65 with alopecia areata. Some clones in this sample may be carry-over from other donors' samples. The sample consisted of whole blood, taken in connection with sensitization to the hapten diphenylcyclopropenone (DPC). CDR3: CSARSPSGIYNEQFF. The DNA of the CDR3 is TGCAGTGCTAGATCGCCTAGCGGGATATACAATGAGCAGTTCTTC.